What follows are 7 T cell receptor beta chains derived from one specimen sequenced in a study of shared clonotypes between healthy human individuals. Using immunoSEQ multiplex PCR, the repertoire was profiled, and TCRdb retains in-frame clones only, with some absent. The table records about 490,000 clones, around 85% of them present only once. Sequencing was carried out using PBMCs. The receptors originated from a woman in her thirties or forties in good health. Some clones in this sample may be carry-over from other donors' samples.

This chain links TRBV6-4 with TRBJ1-5; 8 bases are shared with TRBD1. Germline V gene sequence: CDR1 MRHNA, CDR2 SNTAGT. CDR3 length: 16 amino acids. V gave up 0 bases and J gave up 3 bases; unmatched junction bases: 4. The CDR3 reads CASSDSRQGNNQPQHF. CDR3 DNA sequence: TGTGCCAGCAGTGACTCGAGACAGGGGAACAATCAGCCCCAGCATTTT.

This clone occurred once. V is TRBV7-8 and J is TRBJ1-5, with 9 bases aligning to TRBD1. Germline V lookup: CDR1 SGHVS, CDR2 FQNEAQ. V dropped 5 bases and J dropped 2; count of bases not matched to a gene: 1. The CDR3 has 14 amino acids. CDR3 bases: TGTGCCAGCAGCCGGGACAGGGGCAATCAGCCCCAGCATTTT. This gives the protein CASSRDRGNQPQHF.

This clone was counted only a few times. The chain combines TRBV18 with TRBJ1-5; 12 nucleotides match TRBD1. Losses at the gene ends were 6 bases for V and 8 bases for J; bases not matched to a gene: 5. The germline CDR1 and CDR2 sequences are KGHSH and LQKENI. This CDR3 has 14 amino acids. CDR3 in amino acids: CASSGTGGLEPQHF. DNA of the CDR3: TGTGCCAGCTCCGGGACAGGGGGCTTGGAGCCCCAGCATTTT.

The chain uses TRBV18 and TRBJ2-1; 8 bases match TRBD1. The ends lost 6 bases at V and 5 bases at J; junction bases unmatched: 15. Germline V gene data show CDR1 as KGHSH and CDR2 as LQKENI. The CDR3 runs 17 residues. For the CDR3, the DNA is TGTGCCAGCTCGCCCAGGAGACAGGGGACCCTAGACAATGAGCAGTTCTTC. It translates to CASSPRRQGTLDNEQFF.

This clone was observed many times. V and J are TRBV30 and TRBJ2-5; D is possibly TRBD2 (5 bases). The CDR3 runs to 13 residues. V gave up 3 bases and J gave up 3 bases, with 11 bases separating them. Germline values: CDR1 GTSNPN, CDR2 SVGIG (reference sequence). The CDR3 region has the DNA TGTGCCTGGAGCCCTGGGAGCGAAGAGACCCAGTACTTC. It encodes CAWSPGSEETQYF. The variable domain in full, with the rest retrieved from reference TRBV30 and TRBJ2-5, is SQTIHQWPATLVQPVGSPLSLECTVEGTSNPNLYWYRQAAGRGLQLLFYSVGIGQISSEVPQNLSASRPQDRQFILSSKKLLLSDSGFYLCAWSPGSEETQYFGPGTRLLVL.

With regard to this clone: A far bigger clonotype differs at one base, so this is likely a read error. Other DNA sequences within the sample encode an identical CDR3. This chain uses TRBV28 with TRBJ1-2, with 8 nucleotides matching TRBD1. Germline V gene sequence: CDR1 MDHEN, CDR2 SYDVKM. This CDR3 region has 15 residues. The V gene end was trimmed by 7 bases and the J gene end by 6 bases; junction bases not matched to a gene: 13. CDR3 in DNA: TGTGCCAGCACCACCTATGGACAGGGTAGGCATGGCTACACCTTC. Amino acid sequence: CASTTYGQGRHGYTF.

In the case of this clone: This likely traces to a read error, being one base from a far larger clone. The rearrangement uses TRBV4-1 and TRBJ2-7, with 10 positions matching TRBD2. Germline V gene lookup returns CDR1 MGHRA and CDR2 YSYEKL. The trim removed 3 bases at V and 3 bases at J, leaving 5 bases unmatched. CDR3 length equals 15 residues. The CDR3 DNA sequence: TGCGCCAGCAGCCAGGAAGCGGGAGGGAACTACGAGCAGTACTTC. Residues: CASSQEAGGNYEQYF.